This TCR beta chain comes out of a study of blood T cell repertoires in COVID-19. In the study overall: Specimens from acute and convalescent COVID-19 originated in the United States, Italy and Spain. PBMCs, B-cell-depleted T cells, or T cells were the source of the cDNA or gDNA that made up the material.

Authors' analysis steps: Reference gene primer amplification in the assay estimated nucleated cell counts. TCRdb's copy holds only in-frame clones and misses some; the assay was immunoSEQ multiplex PCR. V, J and clone size are taken as reported in that table, and D and trimming were inferred from the DNA itself. The repertoire consists of about 190,000 clones, with approximately 85% occurring once and the leading ten covering approximately 5.1%. Germline CDR1 reads MDHEN; CDR2 reads SYDVKM. Germline trimming cut 4 bases from V and 2 bases from J; bases unmatched to any gene: 4. The CDR3 is 15 residues long.

The chain carries TRBV28 and TRBJ2-1; 8 bases agree with TRBD2. The receptor's source is a woman in her sixties or seventies with active or convalescent COVID-19. Source material: peripheral blood. CDR3 loop: CASSSAGGPYNEQFF. CDR3 DNA sequence: TGTGCCAGCAGTTCGGCGGGGGGACCCTACAATGAGCAGTTCTTC.